This T cell receptor (beta chain) was obtained from a study of blood T cells in healthy people across ages. Study information: Template switching retrieved approximately one barcoded beta molecule for each two T cells.

A second about 7 to 12 cycle PCR used barcoded and J-beta primers. Via MiXCR, TCRdb re-called the 5' RACE reads, giving one row per CDR3 protein. This table holds roughly 860,000 distinct CDR3 sequences, around 68% found once. CDR1 and CDR2 from the germline V gene are SGHAT and FQNNGV. Trimming took 1 base from V and 0 from J, leaving 6 bases between them. This CDR3 contains 15 residues. This rearrangement joins TRBV11-2 to TRBJ1-4; maybe TRBD1 (5 bases). The clonotype originates from a man aged 25-45 years in good health. The sample comprised blood. The CDR3 spells CASSLGGTTNEKLFF. CDR3 DNA sequence: TGTGCCAGCAGCTTAGGGGGGACAACTAATGAAAAACTGTTTTTT.